This T cell receptor (beta chain) was identified during a study of response to subunit inactivated influenza vaccine. General study findings and limits: A suggestion made by the authors is that each seasonal influenza vaccination recruits few new T cells.

There are many counts of this clonotype. Its specificity is unknown. TCRdb called the RT-PCR reads again in MiXCR, with one record for every CDR3 protein. Seen here are around 570,000 distinct CDR3 sequences, roughly 8.2% observed once, and the top ten hold 10% to 15%. The CDR3 covers 15 residues. Germline lookup yields CDR1 SGHTA and CDR2 FQGNSA. Trimming took 3 bases from V and 4 from J, leaving 12 bases between them. The starting material was PBMCs from blood, obtained approximately 25 months after vaccination. J is TRBJ2-2 and V is TRBV7-2; no definite D call. The TCR sequence derives from a man between 50 and 75 years old who received an inactivated influenza vaccine. CDR3 sequence (DNA): TGTGCCAGCAGCTTGGTCTTATTCGGCACCGGGGAGCTGTTTTTT. This translates into CASSLVLFGTGELFF.